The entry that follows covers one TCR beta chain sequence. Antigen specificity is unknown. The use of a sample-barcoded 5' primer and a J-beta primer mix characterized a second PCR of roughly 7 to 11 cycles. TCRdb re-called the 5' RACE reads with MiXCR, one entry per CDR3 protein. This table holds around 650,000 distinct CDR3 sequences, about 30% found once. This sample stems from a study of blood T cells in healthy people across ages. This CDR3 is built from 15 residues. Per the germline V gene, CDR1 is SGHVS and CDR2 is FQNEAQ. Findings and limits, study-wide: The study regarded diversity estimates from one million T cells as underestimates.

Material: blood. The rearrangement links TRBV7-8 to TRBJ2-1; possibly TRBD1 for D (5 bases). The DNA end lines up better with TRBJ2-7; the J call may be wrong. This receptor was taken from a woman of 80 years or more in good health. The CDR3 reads CASSLASQEFYEQYF. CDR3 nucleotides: TGTGCCAGCAGCTTAGCGTCACAGGAGTTCTACGAGCAGTACTTC.